This entry lists 26 T cell receptor beta chains sequenced from one sample in a study of blood T cell repertoires in COVID-19. Some clones are missing from TCRdb's copy, which holds only in-frame ones; the method was immunoSEQ multiplex PCR. This sample has 200,000 or so clones, with approximately 84% found just once. The sequencing sample was made of peripheral blood. Source of these receptors: a woman aged 55-70 years with acute or convalescent COVID-19.

V gene TRBV7-2 combines with J gene TRBJ1-4; D not resolved. The length of the CDR3 is 15 residues. Trimming stripped 2 bases from V and 7 bases from J, with 14 bases between. The germline V gene has CDR1 SGHTA and CDR2 FQGNSA. Here the CDR3 DNA reads TGTGCCAGCAGCTTATTGGGAGTCGAAGGTGAAAAACTGTTTTTT. Protein sequence: CASSLLGVEGEKLFF.

CDR3 bases: TGTGCCAGCAGAAATAGACAGGCGAACACTGAAGCTTTCTTT. It is translated as CASRNRQANTEAFF. The rearrangement uses TRBV6-6 and TRBJ1-1, with D perhaps TRBD1 (6 bases). CDR1 is MNHNY, CDR2 SVGAGI, per germline (reference sequence). Between the trimmed V and J ends, which lost 6 bases and 1 base, there was a span of 12 bases. This CDR3 comprises 14 residues.

A word on this clone: This CDR3 is also generated by other DNA sequences in the sample. The chain links TRBV7-2 to TRBJ1-1, with 9 bases fitting TRBD1. CDR3 size: 14 residues. Germline loops: CDR1 SGHTA, CDR2 FQGNSA. Losses at the gene ends were 3 bases for V and 4 bases for J; bases not matched to a gene: 3. The CDR3 here is CASSFRQGGTEAFF. CDR3 DNA: TGTGCCAGCAGCTTCAGACAGGGGGGCACTGAAGCTTTCTTT.

This chain connects TRBV7-9 to TRBJ2-4, with D tentatively TRBD2 (7 bases). Trimming stripped 2 bases from V and 4 bases from J, with 12 bases between. The germline V gene encodes CDR1 SEHNR and CDR2 FQNEAQ (reference sequence). This CDR3 has 15 residues. CDR3 sequence: CASSLSGGPKNIQYF. The DNA for the CDR3 is TGTGCCAGCAGCTTATCGGGGGGCCCGAAAAACATTCAGTACTTC.

J is TRBJ2-1 and V is TRBV14; 7 nucleotides line up with TRBD2. Trimming took 4 bases from V and 6 from J; bases not matched to a gene: 3. The CDR3 totals 13 residues. The germline gives CDR1 SGHDN, CDR2 FVKESK. For the CDR3, the DNA is TGTGCCAGCAGCCGTGGGACTACCAATGAGCAGTTCTTC. Protein product: CASSRGTTNEQFF.

The chain carries TRBV27 and TRBJ1-1, with TRBD1 matching 10 bases. With V trimmed by 4 bases and J by 1 base, 3 bases remained unmatched. Germline V gene lookup returns CDR1 MNHEY and CDR2 SMNVEV (reference sequence). CDR3 length: 15 amino acids. The CDR3 DNA reads as TGTGCCAGCAGTTCCGGACAGGGGGGGAACACTGAAGCTTTCTTT. This codes for CASSSGQGGNTEAFF.

The V and J genes are TRBV4-2 and TRBJ1-1, with TRBD1 as a possible D gene (5 bases). Germline V gene sequence: CDR1 LGHNA, CDR2 YNFKEQ. V lost 0 bases to trimming and J lost 5 bases, with 13 bases between them. The CDR3 is made up of 15 amino acids. CDR3 sequence: CASSQDDGGGTEAFF. Here the CDR3 DNA reads TGTGCCAGCAGCCAAGATGATGGGGGAGGAACTGAAGCTTTCTTT.

The gene calls are TRBV30 and TRBJ1-2; possible D gene TRBD1, 6 bases. The CDR3 consists of 11 residues. CDR1 is GTSNPN, CDR2 SVGIG, per germline (reference sequence). V was clipped by 5 bases and J by 6 bases, with 10 bases between them. Here the CDR3 DNA reads TGTGCCTGGGGGGGCGGGCATGGCTACACCTTC. Residues: CAWGGGHGYTF. The variable domain in full, with the rest retrieved from reference TRBV30 and TRBJ1-2, is SQTIHQWPATLVQPVGSPLSLECTVEGTSNPNLYWYRQAAGRGLQLLFYSVGIGQISSEVPQNLSASRPQDRQFILSSKKLLLSDSGFYLCAWGGGHGYTFGSGTRLTVV.

The CDR3 reads CASSLDRRYGYTF. In DNA, the CDR3 is TGTGCCAGCAGTTTAGACAGACGCTATGGCTACACCTTC. This chain links TRBV2 with TRBJ1-2, with D perhaps TRBD1 (5 bases). Per germline, CDR1 SNHLY and CDR2 FYNNEI. Between the trimmed V and J ends, which lost 5 bases and 4 bases, there was a span of 11 bases. The CDR3 length is 13 residues.

In this sample, this clone turned up once. DNA of the CDR3: TGCGCCAGCAGCAGAAGGGGGACTGAAGCTTTCTTT. Residues: CASSRRGTEAFF. The rearrangement links TRBV5-1 to TRBJ1-1, with TRBD1 as a possible D gene (6 bases). Germline CDR1 SGHRS, CDR2 YFSETQ. The germline V and J ends were trimmed by 4 bases and 5 bases, with 9 bases remaining between them. The CDR3 contains 12 residues.

The CDR3 sequence: CASSPSRGSCTF. The CDR3, as DNA: TGTGCCAGCAGCCCCTCGAGGGGGAGTTGCACCTTC. This sequence joins TRBV12-3 or TRBV12-4 and TRBJ1-2, with D maybe TRBD1 (6 bases). This CDR3 is built from 12 residues. V lost 6 bases and J lost 13, with 18 bases in between.

In this sample, this clone turned up a few times. The chain is built from TRBV6-2 or TRBV6-3 and TRBJ2-1; 12 bases fit TRBD2. This CDR3 contains 17 residues. V shed 2 bases, J shed 7 bases, and the junction held 9 bases outside the gene matches. Looked up from germline, CDR1 is MNHEY and CDR2 is SVGEGT. This CDR3 reads CASSYRFWTSGDNEQFF. The CDR3 region has the DNA TGTGCCAGCAGTTACCGTTTCTGGACTAGCGGGGATAATGAGCAGTTCTTC.

The chain links TRBV20-1 to TRBJ2-1; no clear D gene. Germline CDR1 DFQATT, CDR2 SNEGSKA (reference sequence). CDR3 size: 11 residues. The germline V and J ends were trimmed by 2 bases and 5 bases, with 4 bases remaining between them. CDR3 amino acids: CSARRDNEQFF. The CDR3 nucleotides read TGCAGTGCTAGACGCGACAATGAGCAGTTCTTC.

The chain carries TRBV10-2 and TRBJ2-2, with a possible D match to TRBD2 (6 bases). The CDR3 is 14 residues long. Trimming stripped 8 bases from V and 4 bases from J, with 14 bases between. The germline gives CDR1 WSHSY, CDR2 SAAADI. The CDR3 reads CASRGRGSTGELFF. CDR3 in DNA: TGCGCCAGCCGAGGCCGGGGGAGCACCGGGGAGCTGTTTTTT.

V gene TRBV10-2 combines with J gene TRBJ2-3, with TRBD2 as a possible D gene (7 bases). The CDR3 runs 13 residues. Looked up from germline, CDR1 is WSHSY and CDR2 is SAAADI. Trimming shortened V by 8 bases and J by 3 bases, and 12 bases separated the two germline ends. CDR3 nucleotides: TGCGCCAGCTGGGGGGGGCGGACAGATACGCAGTATTTT. Its protein product is CASWGGRTDTQYF.

The chain combines TRBV5-1 with TRBJ2-2; 7 bases are shared with TRBD1. The V and J ends lost 5 bases and 6 bases, in that order; junction bases with no gene match: 10. Germline loops: CDR1 SGHRS, CDR2 YFSETQ. This CDR3 is 15 amino acids long. In nucleotides, the CDR3 is TGCGCCAGCAGGACCCGGACAGGTCGTGCCGGGGAGCTGTTTTTT. Encoded protein: CASRTRTGRAGELFF.

About this clone itself: The same CDR3 can be traced to other DNA sequences in this sample. This chain links TRBV5-5 with TRBJ1-1; D unresolved. The ends were cut back, 0 bases at V and 5 bases at J, with 8 bases in the middle. CDR1 is SGHKS and CDR2 is YYEKEE in the germline V gene (reference sequence). The length of the CDR3 is 13 residues. CDR3 loop: CASSLDRGTEAFF. DNA of the CDR3: TGTGCCAGCAGCTTGGACCGGGGAACTGAAGCTTTCTTT. Full variable domain (missing parts from reference TRBV5-5 and TRBJ1-1): DAGVTQSPTHLIKTRGQQVTLRCSPISGHKSVSWYQQVLGQGPQFIFQYYEKEERGRGNFPDRFSARQFPNYSSELNVNALLLGDSALYLCASSLDRGTEAFFGQGTRLTVV.

V usage is TRBV7-2 and J usage is TRBJ2-3, with D possibly matching TRBD2 (6 bases). Germline-derived CDR1 and CDR2 are SGHTA and FQGNSA. Trimming stripped 0 bases from V and 5 bases from J, with 12 bases between. The CDR3 runs to 15 residues. This CDR3 is CASSLAGSGVDTQYF. CDR3 nucleotides: TGTGCCAGCAGCTTAGCTGGCTCGGGGGTAGATACGCAGTATTTT.

The rearrangement links TRBV4-1 to TRBJ2-7, with a tentative D call TRBD1 (6 bases). CDR3 length: 16 amino acids. V was cut by 0 bases and J by 3 bases, with 15 bases left in between. Germline V lookup: CDR1 MGHRA, CDR2 YSYEKL. CDR3 region: CASSQEPGQGHYEQYF. CDR3 coding DNA: TGCGCCAGCAGCCAAGAGCCGGGGCAGGGACACTACGAGCAGTACTTC.

The rearrangement joins TRBV5-1 to TRBJ1-3; 7 nucleotides align to TRBD1. This CDR3 region has 14 residues. Germline trimming cut 1 base from V and 4 bases from J; bases unmatched to any gene: 2. CDR1 is SGHRS and CDR2 is YFSETQ in the germline V gene. CDR3 sequence (DNA): TGCGCCAGCAGCTTGACAGGGGCGGGAAACACCATATATTTT. This encodes CASSLTGAGNTIYF.

This chain joins TRBV5-1 and TRBJ1-1; TRBD1 matches 9 bases. The CDR3 has 15 amino acids. V lost 0 bases and J lost 2; bases outside the gene matches: 2. CDR1 is SGHRS and CDR2 is YFSETQ in the germline V gene. The CDR3 DNA reads as TGCGCCAGCAGCTTGGGGGACAGGGATAACACTGAAGCTTTCTTT. Translating it yields CASSLGDRDNTEAFF.

The chain combines TRBV27 with TRBJ2-5; 9 bases are a match to TRBD1. The CDR3 totals 16 residues. Germline CDR1 reads MNHEY; CDR2 reads SMNVEV (reference sequence). V was clipped by 6 bases and J by 2 bases; unmatched bases: 10. CDR3 protein: CASSTLWTGVQETQYF. The DNA for the CDR3 is TGTGCCAGCAGCACACTTTGGACAGGGGTGCAAGAGACCCAGTACTTC.

V and J are TRBV6-5 and TRBJ2-5; 9 bases fit TRBD2. Trimming cost V 2 bases and J 4 bases; bases outside gene matches: 5. Germline V gene data show CDR1 as MNHEY and CDR2 as SVGAGI. The CDR3 sequence is 15 residues long. CDR3 amino acids: CASSYKGLAGETQYF. The CDR3 nucleotides read TGTGCCAGCAGTTACAAGGGACTAGCCGGAGAGACCCAGTACTTC.

V usage is TRBV27 and J usage is TRBJ1-1; 8 positions match TRBD1. This CDR3 contains 16 residues. V shed 5 bases, J shed 0 bases, and the junction held 8 bases outside the gene matches. Germline-derived CDR1 and CDR2 are MNHEY and SMNVEV (reference sequence). CDR3 loop: CASSKRTGLMNTEAFF. The CDR3 DNA is TGTGCCAGCAGTAAGCGGACAGGGCTAATGAACACTGAAGCTTTCTTT.

The chain recombines TRBV4-1 with TRBJ2-6, with 9 bases lining up with TRBD1. Germline trimming cut 3 bases from V and 2 bases from J; bases unmatched to any gene: 2. Per the germline V gene, CDR1 is MGHRA and CDR2 is YSYEKL. This CDR3 spans 16 amino acids. CDR3 in DNA: TGCGCCAGCAGCCAGGGACAGGGAACTGGGGCCAACGTCCTGACTTTC. Amino acids: CASSQGQGTGANVLTF.

This chain connects TRBV7-2 to TRBJ1-2; 11 bases are shared with TRBD1. V lost 2 bases to trimming and J lost 4 bases; unmatched junction nucleotides: 6. The CDR3 is made up of 16 amino acids. The germline V gene encodes CDR1 SGHTA and CDR2 FQGNSA. CDR3 nucleotides: TGTGCCAGCAGCTTAACCGGGACAGGGGGGATCTATGGCTACACCTTC. It translates to CASSLTGTGGIYGYTF.